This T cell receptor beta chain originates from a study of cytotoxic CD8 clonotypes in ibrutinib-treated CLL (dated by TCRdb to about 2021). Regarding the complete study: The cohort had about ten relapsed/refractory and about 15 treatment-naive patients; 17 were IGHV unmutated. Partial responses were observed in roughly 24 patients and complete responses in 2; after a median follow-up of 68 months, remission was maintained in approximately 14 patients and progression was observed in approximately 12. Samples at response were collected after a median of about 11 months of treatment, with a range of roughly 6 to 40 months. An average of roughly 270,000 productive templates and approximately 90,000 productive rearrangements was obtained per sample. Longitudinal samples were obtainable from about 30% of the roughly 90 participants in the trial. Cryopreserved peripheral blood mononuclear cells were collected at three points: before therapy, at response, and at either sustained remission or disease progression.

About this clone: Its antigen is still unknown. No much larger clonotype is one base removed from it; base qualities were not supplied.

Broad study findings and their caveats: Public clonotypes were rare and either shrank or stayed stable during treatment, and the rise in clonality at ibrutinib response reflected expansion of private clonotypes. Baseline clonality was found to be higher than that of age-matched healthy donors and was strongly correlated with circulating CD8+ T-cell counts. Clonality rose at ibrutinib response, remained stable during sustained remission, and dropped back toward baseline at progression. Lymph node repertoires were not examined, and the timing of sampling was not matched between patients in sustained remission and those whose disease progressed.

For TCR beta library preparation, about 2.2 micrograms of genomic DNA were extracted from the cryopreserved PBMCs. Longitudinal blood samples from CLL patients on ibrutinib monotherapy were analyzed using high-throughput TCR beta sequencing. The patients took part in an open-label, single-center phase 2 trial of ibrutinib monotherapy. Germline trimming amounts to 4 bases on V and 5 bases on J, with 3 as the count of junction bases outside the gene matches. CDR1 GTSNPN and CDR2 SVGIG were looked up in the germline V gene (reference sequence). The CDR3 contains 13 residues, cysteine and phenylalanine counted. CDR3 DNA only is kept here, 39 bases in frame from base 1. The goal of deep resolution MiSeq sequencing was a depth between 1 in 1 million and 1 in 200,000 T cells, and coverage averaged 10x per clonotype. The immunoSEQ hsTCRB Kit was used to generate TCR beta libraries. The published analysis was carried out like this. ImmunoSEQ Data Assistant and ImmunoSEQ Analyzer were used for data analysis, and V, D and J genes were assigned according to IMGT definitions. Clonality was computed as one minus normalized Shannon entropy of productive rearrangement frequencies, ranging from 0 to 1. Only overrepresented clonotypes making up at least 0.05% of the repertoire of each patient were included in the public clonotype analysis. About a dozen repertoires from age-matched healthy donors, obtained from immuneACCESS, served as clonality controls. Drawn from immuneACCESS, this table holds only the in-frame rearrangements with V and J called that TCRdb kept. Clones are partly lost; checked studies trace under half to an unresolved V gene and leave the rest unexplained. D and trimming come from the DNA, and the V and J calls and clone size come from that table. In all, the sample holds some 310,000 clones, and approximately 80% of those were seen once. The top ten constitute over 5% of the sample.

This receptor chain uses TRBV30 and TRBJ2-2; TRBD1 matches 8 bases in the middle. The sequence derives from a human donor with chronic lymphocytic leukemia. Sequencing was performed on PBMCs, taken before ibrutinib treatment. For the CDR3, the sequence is CAWTRGLTGELFF. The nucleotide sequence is TGTGCCTGGACCAGGGGGCTTACCGGGGAGCTGTTTTTT.